A single sample gave rise to the 7 T cell receptor beta chains below, sequenced in a study of blood T cell repertoires in COVID-19. Clones were read by immunoSEQ multiplex PCR, and TCRdb kept only the in-frame ones, dropping some. Of about 190,000 clones listed, around 78% are singletons. Sequenced material: peripheral blood. Every receptor here comes from a woman older than 75 with active or convalescent COVID-19.

This clone was found a few times. CDR3 coding DNA: TGTGCCAGCTCACGACAGGGGAGGACTGAAGCTTTCTTT. This gives the protein CASSRQGRTEAFF. This chain joins TRBV18 and TRBJ1-1; 8 bases fit TRBD1. V shed 4 bases, J shed 5 bases, and the junction held 3 bases outside the gene matches. The CDR3 has 13 residues. CDR1 and CDR2 (germline): KGHSH, LQKENI. Using reference TRBV18 and TRBJ1-1 for the parts outside the CDR3, the full variable domain is NAGVMQNPRHLVRRRGQEARLRCSPMKGHSHVYWYRQLPEEGLKFMVYLQKENIIDESGMPKERFSAEFPKEGPSILRIQQVVRGDSAAYFCASSRQGRTEAFFGQGTRLTVV.

The V call is TRBV27, the J call TRBJ2-1; 7 bases fit TRBD2. In germline, CDR1 is MNHEY, CDR2 SMNVEV (reference sequence). The V gene end was trimmed by 6 bases and the J gene end by 6 bases; junction bases not matched to a gene: 5. The CDR3 runs 13 residues. This CDR3 is CASSYTSVNEQFF. The CDR3 coding sequence is TGTGCCAGCAGCTATACTAGCGTCAATGAGCAGTTCTTC.

The chain couples TRBV19 to TRBJ1-2, with D tentatively TRBD1 (5 bases). CDR3 length: 14 residues. The V and J ends lost 5 bases and 7 bases respectively, with 17 bases between them. CDR1 is LNHDA, CDR2 SQIVND, per germline (reference sequence). The CDR3: CASSSTHAGVGYTF. The CDR3 coding sequence is TGTGCCAGTAGTTCTACCCATGCGGGGGTTGGCTACACCTTC.

The chain recombines TRBV5-8 with TRBJ1-4; D remains ambiguous. The CDR3 contains 15 residues. V was cut by 0 bases and J by 0 bases, with 6 bases left in between. Looked up from germline, CDR1 is SGHTS and CDR2 is YDEGEE. In DNA form, the CDR3 reads TGTGCCAGCAGCTTGGAGATAGCAACTAATGAAAAACTGTTTTTT. Translation: CASSLEIATNEKLFF.

The chain links TRBV19 to TRBJ1-4; tentative D call: TRBD1 (5 bases). The CDR3 extends over 15 amino acids. Germline V CDR1 and CDR2: LNHDA, SQIVND (reference sequence). V was cut by 5 bases and J by 7 bases, with 17 bases left in between. DNA of the CDR3: TGTGCCAGTAGTCCCACATCCAGGGTTTTTGAAAAACTGTTTTTT. Amino acids: CASSPTSRVFEKLFF.

The chain joins TRBV5-1 to TRBJ2-3; 10 bases are shared with TRBD1. This CDR3 region has 15 residues. CDR1 and CDR2 from the germline V gene are SGHRS and YFSETQ. J gave up 4 bases and V 5 bases, and 7 bases lay outside the gene matches. The CDR3 protein is CASSLTGGAPDTQYF. The CDR3 nucleotides are TGCGCCAGCAGTCTGACAGGGGGCGCGCCAGATACGCAGTATTTT.

The CDR3 coding sequence is TGTGCCAGCAGCCAAGACCCGACAGGGGGGCGAACTGAAGCTTTCTTT. This gives the protein CASSQDPTGGRTEAFF. This chain connects TRBV4-2 to TRBJ1-1; TRBD1 matches at 9 bases. The CDR3 totals 16 residues. Germline V gene data show CDR1 as LGHNA and CDR2 as YNFKEQ. With 0 bases clipped from V and 5 bases from J, the junction kept 7 bases outside the gene matches.